This T cell receptor beta chain was sequenced in a study of blood T cell repertoires in COVID-19. About the study: Specimens from acute and convalescent COVID-19 originated in the United States, Italy and Spain. Sample material is recorded as cDNA or gDNA derived from T cells, B-cell-depleted T cells, or PBMCs.

As processed by the authors: Cell counts per sample came from amplifying reference gene primers. Here immunoSEQ multiplex PCR was the method, and the copy in TCRdb shows in-frame clones only, minus some. Clone size and the V and J calls come from that table; the DNA yielded D and trimming. The repertoire consists of 70,000 to 90,000 clones, with 60% to 85% occurring once and the leading ten covering around a sixth. The receptor's source is a human donor in a cohort sampled during active COVID-19. Source material: peripheral blood.

The CDR3 bases are TGTGCCAGCAGCCTGACATCCTTAGAGACCCAGTACTTC. This encodes CASSLTSLETQYF. J is TRBJ2-5 and V is TRBV11-3; D gene ambiguous. The CDR3 contains 13 residues. Trimming pared 5 bases from V and 4 bases from J, leaving 11 bases between. CDR1 and CDR2 from the germline V gene are SGHNT and YENEEA.